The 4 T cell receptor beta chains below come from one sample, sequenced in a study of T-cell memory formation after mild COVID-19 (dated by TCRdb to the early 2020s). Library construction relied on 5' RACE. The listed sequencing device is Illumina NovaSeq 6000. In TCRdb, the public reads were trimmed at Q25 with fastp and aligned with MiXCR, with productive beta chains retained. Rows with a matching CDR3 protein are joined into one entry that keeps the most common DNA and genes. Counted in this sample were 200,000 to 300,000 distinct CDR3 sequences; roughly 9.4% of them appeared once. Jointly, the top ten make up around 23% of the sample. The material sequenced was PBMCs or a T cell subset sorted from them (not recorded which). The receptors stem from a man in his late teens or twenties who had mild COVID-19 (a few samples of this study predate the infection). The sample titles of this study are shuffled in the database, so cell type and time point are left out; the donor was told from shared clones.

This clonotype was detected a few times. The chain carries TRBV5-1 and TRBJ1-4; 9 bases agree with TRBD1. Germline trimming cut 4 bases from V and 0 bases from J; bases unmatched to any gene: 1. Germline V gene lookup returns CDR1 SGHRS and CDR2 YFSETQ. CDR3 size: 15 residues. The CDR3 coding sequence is TGCGCCAGCAGCCGACAGGGGGCAACTAATGAAAAACTGTTTTTT. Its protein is CASSRQGATNEKLFF.

The CDR3 spells CSASGQGREKLFF. DNA of the CDR3: TGCAGTGCTTCCGGACAGGGGAGAGAAAAACTGTTTTTT. The rearrangement links TRBV20-1 to TRBJ1-4; the match to TRBD1 covers 9 bases. V was pared by 5 bases and J by 8 bases, with 6 bases of the junction left unmatched. Germline V gives CDR1 DFQATT, CDR2 SNEGSKA (reference sequence). This CDR3 comprises 13 residues.

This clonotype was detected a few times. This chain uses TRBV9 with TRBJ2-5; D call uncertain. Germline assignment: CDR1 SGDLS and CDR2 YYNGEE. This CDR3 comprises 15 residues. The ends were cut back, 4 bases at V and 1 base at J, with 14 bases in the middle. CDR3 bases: TGTGCCAGCAGCATAATGGGCGGAATCCAAGAGACCCAGTACTTC. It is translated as CASSIMGGIQETQYF.

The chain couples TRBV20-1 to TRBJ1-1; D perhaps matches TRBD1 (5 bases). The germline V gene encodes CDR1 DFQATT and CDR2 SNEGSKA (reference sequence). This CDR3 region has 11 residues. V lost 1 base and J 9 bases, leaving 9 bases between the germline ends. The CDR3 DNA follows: TGCAGTGCTAGAGTAGAGGGGAAAGCTTTCTTT. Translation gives CSARVEGKAFF.